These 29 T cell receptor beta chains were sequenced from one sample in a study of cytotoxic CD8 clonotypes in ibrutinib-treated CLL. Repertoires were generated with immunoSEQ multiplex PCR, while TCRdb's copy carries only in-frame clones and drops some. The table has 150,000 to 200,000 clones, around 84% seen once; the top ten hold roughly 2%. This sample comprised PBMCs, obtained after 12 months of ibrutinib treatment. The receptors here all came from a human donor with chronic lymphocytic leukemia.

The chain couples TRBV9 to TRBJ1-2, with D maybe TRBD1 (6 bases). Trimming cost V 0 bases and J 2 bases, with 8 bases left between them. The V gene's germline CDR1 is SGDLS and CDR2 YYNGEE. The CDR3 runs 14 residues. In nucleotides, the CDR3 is TGTGCCAGCAGCGTAGCGACAGGAAACTATGGCTACACCTTC. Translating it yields CASSVATGNYGYTF.

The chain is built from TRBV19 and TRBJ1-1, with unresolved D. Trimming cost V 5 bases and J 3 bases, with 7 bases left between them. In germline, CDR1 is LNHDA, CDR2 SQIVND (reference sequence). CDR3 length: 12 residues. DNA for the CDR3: TGTGCCAGTAGTGACCGGGACACTGAAGCTTTCTTT. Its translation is CASSDRDTEAFF.

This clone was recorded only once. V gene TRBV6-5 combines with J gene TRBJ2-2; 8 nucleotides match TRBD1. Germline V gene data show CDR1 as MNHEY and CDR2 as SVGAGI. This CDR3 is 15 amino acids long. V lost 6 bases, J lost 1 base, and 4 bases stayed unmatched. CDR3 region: CASSFRGRNTGELFF. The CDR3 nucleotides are TGTGCCAGCAGCTTCAGGGGGCGGAACACCGGGGAGCTGTTTTTT.

CDR3 sequence: CAISDALGAYTEAFF. In DNA form, the CDR3 reads TGTGCCATCAGTGATGCGTTAGGGGCCTACACTGAAGCTTTCTTT. This chain links TRBV10-3 with TRBJ1-1; the D gene is possibly TRBD1 (5 bases). Trimming pared 3 bases from V and 3 bases from J, leaving 14 bases between. CDR3 length: 15 residues. Looked up from germline, CDR1 is ENHRY and CDR2 is SYGVKD.

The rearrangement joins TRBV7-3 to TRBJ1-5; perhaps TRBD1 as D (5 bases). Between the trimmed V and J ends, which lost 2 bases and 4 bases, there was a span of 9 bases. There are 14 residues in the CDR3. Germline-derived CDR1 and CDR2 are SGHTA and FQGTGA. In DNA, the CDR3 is TGTGCCAGCAGCTTAGACAGCACTAATCAGCCCCAGCATTTT. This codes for CASSLDSTNQPQHF.

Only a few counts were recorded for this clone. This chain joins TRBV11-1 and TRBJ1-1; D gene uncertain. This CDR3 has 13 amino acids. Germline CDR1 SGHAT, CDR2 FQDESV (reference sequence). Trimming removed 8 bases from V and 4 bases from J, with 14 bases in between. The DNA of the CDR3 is TGTGCCAGCGAAGAACGTAGAGGCACTGAAGCTTTCTTT. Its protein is CASEERRGTEAFF.

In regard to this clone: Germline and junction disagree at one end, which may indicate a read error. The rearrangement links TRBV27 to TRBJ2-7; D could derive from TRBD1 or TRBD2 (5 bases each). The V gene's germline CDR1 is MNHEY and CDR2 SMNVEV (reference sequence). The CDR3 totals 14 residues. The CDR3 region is CASSFGPGAYKQYF. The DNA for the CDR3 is TGTGCCAGCAGTTTCGGACCCGGGGCCTACAAGCAGTACTTC.

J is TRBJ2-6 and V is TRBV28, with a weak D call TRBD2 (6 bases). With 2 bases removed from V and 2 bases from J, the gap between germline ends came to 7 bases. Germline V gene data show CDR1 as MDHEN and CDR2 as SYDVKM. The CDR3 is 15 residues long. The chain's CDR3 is CASSLGGPGANVLTF. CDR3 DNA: TGTGCCAGCAGTTTAGGAGGGCCTGGGGCCAACGTCCTGACTTTC. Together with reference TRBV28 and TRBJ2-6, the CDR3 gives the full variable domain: DVKVTQSSRYLVKRTGEKVFLECVQDMDHENMFWYRQDPGLGLRLIYFSYDVKMKEKGDIPEGYSVSREKKERFSLILESASTNQTSMYLCASSLGGPGANVLTFGAGSRLTVL.

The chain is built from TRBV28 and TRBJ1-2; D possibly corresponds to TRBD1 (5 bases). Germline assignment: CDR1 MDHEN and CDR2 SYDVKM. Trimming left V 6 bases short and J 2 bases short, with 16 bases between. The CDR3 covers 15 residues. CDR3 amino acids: CASRQQQWGNYGYTF. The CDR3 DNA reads TGTGCCAGCAGACAACAGCAATGGGGCAACTATGGCTACACCTTC.

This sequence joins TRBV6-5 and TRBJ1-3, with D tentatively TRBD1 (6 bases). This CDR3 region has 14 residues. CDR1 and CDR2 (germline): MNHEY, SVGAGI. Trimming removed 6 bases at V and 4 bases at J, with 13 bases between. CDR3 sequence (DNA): TGTGCCAGCAGCCCCGGGGGGCTCGGAAACACCATATATTTT. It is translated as CASSPGGLGNTIYF.

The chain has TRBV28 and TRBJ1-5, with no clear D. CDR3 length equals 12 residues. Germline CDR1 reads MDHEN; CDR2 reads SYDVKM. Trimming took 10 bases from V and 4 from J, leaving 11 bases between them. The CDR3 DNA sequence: TGTGCCACTAAGGACCCGAATCAGCCCCAGCATTTT. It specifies CATKDPNQPQHF.

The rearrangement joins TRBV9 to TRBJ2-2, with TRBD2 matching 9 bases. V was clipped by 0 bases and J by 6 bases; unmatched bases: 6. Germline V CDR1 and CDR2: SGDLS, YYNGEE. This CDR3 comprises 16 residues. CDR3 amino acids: CASSVVPSGTAGELFF. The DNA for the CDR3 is TGTGCCAGCAGCGTAGTACCTAGCGGGACGGCCGGGGAGCTGTTTTTT.

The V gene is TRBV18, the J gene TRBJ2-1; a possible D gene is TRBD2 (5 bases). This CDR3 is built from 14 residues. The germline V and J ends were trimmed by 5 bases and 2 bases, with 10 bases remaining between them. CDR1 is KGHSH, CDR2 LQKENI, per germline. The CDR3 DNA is TGTGCCAGCTCAACCGCACTAGCCTACAATGAGCAGTTCTTC. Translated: CASSTALAYNEQFF. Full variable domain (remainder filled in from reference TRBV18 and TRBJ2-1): NAGVMQNPRHLVRRRGQEARLRCSPMKGHSHVYWYRQLPEEGLKFMVYLQKENIIDESGMPKERFSAEFPKEGPSILRIQQVVRGDSAAYFCASSTALAYNEQFFGPGTRLTVL.

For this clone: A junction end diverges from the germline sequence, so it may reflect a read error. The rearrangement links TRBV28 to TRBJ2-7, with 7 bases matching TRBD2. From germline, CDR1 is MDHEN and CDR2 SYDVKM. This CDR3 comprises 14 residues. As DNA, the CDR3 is TGTGCCAGCAGTTTACTCAGCCGGGGGGTCGGCGCGGACTTC. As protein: CASSLLSRGVGADF. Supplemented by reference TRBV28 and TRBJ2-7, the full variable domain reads DVKVTQSSRYLVKRTGEKVFLECVQDMDHENMFWYRQDPGLGLRLIYFSYDVKMKEKGDIPEGYSVSREKKERFSLILESASTNQTSMYLCASSLLSRGVGADFGPGTRLTVT.

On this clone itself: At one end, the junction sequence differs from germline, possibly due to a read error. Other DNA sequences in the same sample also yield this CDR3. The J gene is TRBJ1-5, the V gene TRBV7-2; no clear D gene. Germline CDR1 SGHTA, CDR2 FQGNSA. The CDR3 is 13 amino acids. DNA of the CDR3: TGCGCCAGCAGCCCACAGTCGGAACAGCCCCAGCATTTT. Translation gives CASSPQSEQPQHF. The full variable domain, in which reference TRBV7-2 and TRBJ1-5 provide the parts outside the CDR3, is GAGVSQSPSNKVTEKGKDVELRCDPISGHTALYWYRQSLGQGLEFLIYFQGNSAPDKSGLPSDRFSAERTGGSVSTLTIQRTQQEDSAVYLCASSPQSEQPQHFGDGTRLSIL.

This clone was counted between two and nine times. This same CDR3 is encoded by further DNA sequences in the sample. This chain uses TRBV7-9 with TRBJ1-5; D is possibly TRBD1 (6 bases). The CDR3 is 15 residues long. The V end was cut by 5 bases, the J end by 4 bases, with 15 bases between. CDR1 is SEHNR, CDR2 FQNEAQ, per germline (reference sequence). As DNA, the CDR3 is TGTGCCAGCAGCCAAGAGGGGGGAGGGAATCAGCCCCAGCATTTT. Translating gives CASSQEGGGNQPQHF.

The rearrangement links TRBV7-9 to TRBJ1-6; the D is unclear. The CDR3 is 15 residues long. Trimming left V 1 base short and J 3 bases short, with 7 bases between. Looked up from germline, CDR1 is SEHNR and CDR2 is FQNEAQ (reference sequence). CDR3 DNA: TGTGCCAGCAGCTTAGACGCGGGCTATAATTCACCCCTCCACTTT. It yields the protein CASSLDAGYNSPLHF.

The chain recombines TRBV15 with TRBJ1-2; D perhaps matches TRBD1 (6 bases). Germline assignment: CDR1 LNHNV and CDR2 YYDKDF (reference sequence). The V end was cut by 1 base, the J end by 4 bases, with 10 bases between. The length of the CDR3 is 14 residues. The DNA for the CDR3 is TGTGCCACCAGCAGAGCAGGACAGACCTATGGCTACACCTTC. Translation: CATSRAGQTYGYTF. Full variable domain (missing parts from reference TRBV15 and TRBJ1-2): DAMVIQNPRYQVTQFGKPVTLSCSQTLNHNVMYWYQQKSSQAPKLLFHYYDKDFNNEADTPDNFQSRRPNTSFCFLDIRSPGLGDTAMYLCATSRAGQTYGYTFGSGTRLTVV.

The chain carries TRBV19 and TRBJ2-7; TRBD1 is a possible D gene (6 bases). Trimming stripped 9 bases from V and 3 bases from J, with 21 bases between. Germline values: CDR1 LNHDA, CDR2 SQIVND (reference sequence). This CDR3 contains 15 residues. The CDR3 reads CASRYRSVGGYEQYF. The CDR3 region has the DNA TGTGCCAGCCGTTACAGGTCCGTAGGGGGCTACGAGCAGTACTTC.

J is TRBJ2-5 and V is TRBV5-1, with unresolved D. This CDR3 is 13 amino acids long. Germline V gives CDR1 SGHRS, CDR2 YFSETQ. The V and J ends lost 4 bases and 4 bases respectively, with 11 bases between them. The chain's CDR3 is CASSMDAGETQYF. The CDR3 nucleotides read TGCGCCAGCAGCATGGATGCCGGAGAGACCCAGTACTTC.

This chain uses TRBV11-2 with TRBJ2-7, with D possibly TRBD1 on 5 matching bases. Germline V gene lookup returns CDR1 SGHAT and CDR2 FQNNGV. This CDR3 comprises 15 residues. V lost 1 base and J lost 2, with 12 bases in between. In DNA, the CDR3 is TGTGCCAGCAGCTTAGTCCCGACAGAGACCTACGAGCAGTACTTC. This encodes CASSLVPTETYEQYF. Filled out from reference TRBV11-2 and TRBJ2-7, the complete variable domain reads EAGVAQSPRYKIIEKRQSVAFWCNPISGHATLYWYQQILGQGPKLLIQFQNNGVVDDSQLPKDRFSAERLKGVDSTLKIQPAKLEDSAVYLCASSLVPTETYEQYFGPGTRLTVT.

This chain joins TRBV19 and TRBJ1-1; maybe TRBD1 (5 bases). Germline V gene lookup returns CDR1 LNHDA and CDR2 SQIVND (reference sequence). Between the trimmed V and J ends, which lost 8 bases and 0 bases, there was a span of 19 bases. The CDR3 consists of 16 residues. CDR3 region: CASGGDPRDVNTEAFF. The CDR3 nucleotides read TGTGCCAGTGGGGGGGACCCCAGGGATGTGAACACTGAAGCTTTCTTT.

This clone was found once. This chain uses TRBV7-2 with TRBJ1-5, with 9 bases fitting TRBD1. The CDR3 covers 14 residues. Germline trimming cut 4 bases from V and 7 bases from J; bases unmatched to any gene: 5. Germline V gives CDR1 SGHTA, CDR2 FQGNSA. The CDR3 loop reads CASSSGTGRQPQHF. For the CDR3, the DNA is TGTGCCAGCAGCTCCGGGACAGGGCGGCAGCCCCAGCATTTT.

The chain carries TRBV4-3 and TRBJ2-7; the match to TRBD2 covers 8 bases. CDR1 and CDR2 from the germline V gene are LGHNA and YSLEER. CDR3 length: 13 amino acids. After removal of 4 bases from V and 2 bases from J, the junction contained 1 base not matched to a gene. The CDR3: CASSLRGAYEQYF. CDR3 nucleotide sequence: TGCGCCAGCAGCCTGCGGGGGGCCTACGAGCAGTACTTC.

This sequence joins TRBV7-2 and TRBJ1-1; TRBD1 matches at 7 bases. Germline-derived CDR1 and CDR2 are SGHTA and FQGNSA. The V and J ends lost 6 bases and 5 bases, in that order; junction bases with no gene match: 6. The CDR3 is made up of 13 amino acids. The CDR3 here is CASRTGPGTEAFF. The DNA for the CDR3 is TGTGCCAGCAGGACAGGGCCGGGGACTGAAGCTTTCTTT. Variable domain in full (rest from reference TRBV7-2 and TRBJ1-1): GAGVSQSPSNKVTEKGKDVELRCDPISGHTALYWYRQSLGQGLEFLIYFQGNSAPDKSGLPSDRFSAERTGGSVSTLTIQRTQQEDSAVYLCASRTGPGTEAFFGQGTRLTVV.

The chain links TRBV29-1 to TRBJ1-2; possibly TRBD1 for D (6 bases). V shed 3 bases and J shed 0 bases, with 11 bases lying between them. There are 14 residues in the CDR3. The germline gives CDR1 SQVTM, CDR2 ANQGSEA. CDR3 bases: TGCAGCGTTGAGGGACACACTTCTAACTATGGCTACACCTTC. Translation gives CSVEGHTSNYGYTF. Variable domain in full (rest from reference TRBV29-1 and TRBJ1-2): SAVISQKPSRDICQRGTSLTIQCQVDSQVTMMFWYRQQPGQSLTLIATANQGSEATYESGFVIDKFPISRPNLTFSTLTVSNMSPEDSSIYLCSVEGHTSNYGYTFGSGTRLTVV.

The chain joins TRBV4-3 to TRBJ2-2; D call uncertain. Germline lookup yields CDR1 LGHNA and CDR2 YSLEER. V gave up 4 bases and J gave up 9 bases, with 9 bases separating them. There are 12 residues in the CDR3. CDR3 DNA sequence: TGCGCCAGCAGCCTAACAAGACGGGAGCTGTTTTTT. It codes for CASSLTRRELFF.

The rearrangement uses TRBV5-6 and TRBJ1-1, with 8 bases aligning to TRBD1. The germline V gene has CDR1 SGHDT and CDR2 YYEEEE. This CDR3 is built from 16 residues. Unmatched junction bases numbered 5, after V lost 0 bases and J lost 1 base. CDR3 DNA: TGTGCCAGCAGCTTGGTAGGGACAGGTTCGAACACTGAAGCTTTCTTT. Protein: CASSLVGTGSNTEAFF.

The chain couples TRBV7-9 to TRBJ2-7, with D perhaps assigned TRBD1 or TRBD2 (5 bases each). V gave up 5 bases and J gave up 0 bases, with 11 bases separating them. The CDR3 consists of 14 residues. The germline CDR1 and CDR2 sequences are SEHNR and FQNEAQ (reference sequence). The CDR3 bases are TGTGCCAGCAGCGGGGACCCGAGCTCCTACGAGCAGTACTTC. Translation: CASSGDPSSYEQYF.